The rows below give T cell receptor beta chains drawn from one sample of a study of blood T cell repertoires in COVID-19. Assay: immunoSEQ multiplex PCR; the TCRdb copy retains only in-frame clones and omits some. The profile covers around 190,000 clones, with about 88% appearing a single time and over 15% taken by the ten largest. Sequenced material: peripheral blood. All receptors come from a man in his fifties or sixties with COVID-19, enrolled during active disease. Each CDR3 is given with its conserved first and last residue. A D gene is named only where the DNA matches it firmly. Clone size is given for some rows only: seen once, a few or many times, or a class if the clone is expanded.

>TRBJ2-1|NA|TRBD2|TRBV7-8
CASSLRLAGNNEQFF
TGTGCCAGCAGCTTAAGACTAGCGGGGAACAATGAGCAGTTCTTC
>TRBJ2-7|few|NA|TRBV5-1
CASSRTSGAYYEQYF
TGCGCCAGCAGCAGAACAAGCGGAGCATACTACGAGCAGTACTTC
>TRBJ2-7|NA|TRBD1|TRBV2
CATNRDRLPEQYF
TGTGCCACAAACCGGGACAGGCTTCCCGAGCAGTACTTC
>TRBJ2-5|NA|NA|TRBV5-8
CASSLFPAGETQYF
TGTGCCAGCAGCTTGTTCCCAGCCGGGGAGACCCAGTACTTC
>TRBJ2-1|NA|NA|TRBV4-1
CASSQVAQGNEQFF
TGCGCCAGCAGCCAAGTAGCCCAGGGCAATGAGCAGTTCTTC
>TRBJ2-2|NA|NA|TRBV3-1/TRBV3-2
CASSGFRGELFF
TGTGCCAGCAGCGGTTTCAGGGGGGAGCTGTTTTTT
>TRBJ2-2|NA|NA|TRBV6-5
CASSYLIGGTGELFF
TGTGCCAGCAGTTACTTAATCGGGGGCACCGGGGAGCTGTTTTTT
>TRBJ2-5|NA|TRBD2|TRBV27
CASSQAVAGLVETQYF
TGTGCCAGCAGTCAAGCGGTAGCGGGCTTGGTGGAGACCCAGTACTTC
>TRBJ2-5|NA|TRBD2|TRBV5-1
CASSPHSGGEETQYF
TGCGCCAGCAGTCCTCATAGCGGGGGGGAAGAGACCCAGTACTTC
>TRBJ2-7|NA|NA|TRBV28
CASSSSGQLYEQYF
TGTGCCAGCAGTTCCTCAGGACAACTCTACGAGCAGTACTTC
>TRBJ2-3|NA|NA|TRBV27
CASGRWGGTDTQYF
TGTGCCAGCGGGAGGTGGGGGGGCACAGATACGCAGTATTTT
>TRBJ2-5|once|NA|TRBV5-8
CASSLTGSETQYF
TGTGCCAGCAGCTTAACCGGGTCCGAGACCCAGTACTTC
>TRBJ2-7|NA|NA|TRBV6-5
CASRMDSPPYEQYF
TGTGCCAGCAGAATGGACAGCCCTCCCTACGAGCAGTACTTC
>TRBJ2-2|NA|NA|TRBV5-1
CASRVVPNTGELFF
TGCGCCAGCCGGGTGGTGCCGAACACCGGGGAGCTGTTTTTT
>TRBJ2-7|NA|TRBD2|TRBV2
CASSKESSGSYEQYF
TGTGCCAGCAGCAAAGAGTCTAGCGGCTCCTACGAGCAGTACTTC
>TRBJ2-1|NA|TRBD2|TRBV7-2
CASSPLLAGDYDEQFF
TGTGCCAGCAGCCCACTACTAGCGGGGGATTACGATGAGCAGTTCTTC
>TRBJ2-7|few|NA|TRBV18
CASSPVQGYEQYF
TGTGCCAGCTCACCAGTACAGGGCTACGAGCAGTACTTC
>TRBJ1-3|NA|NA|TRBV25-1
CASSDEGRAGNTIYF
TGTGCCAGCAGTGACGAGGGAAGGGCGGGAAACACCATATATTTT
>TRBJ2-1|NA|TRBD2|TRBV7-2
CASSLDGLAYNEQFF
TGTGCCAGCAGCTTAGATGGACTAGCGTACAATGAGCAGTTCTTC
>TRBJ1-2|NA|TRBD1|TRBV3-1/TRBV3-2
CASSLGTGRQGYGYTF
TGTGCCAGCAGTCTCGGGACAGGGAGGCAGGGCTATGGCTACACCTTC
>TRBJ1-5|NA|NA|TRBV2
CASSEALRGEGQPQHF
TGTGCCAGCAGTGAAGCGCTAAGAGGGGAGGGTCAGCCCCAGCATTTT
>TRBJ2-7|NA|TRBD1|TRBV18
CASSPRSPSTGQTYEQYF
TGTGCCAGCTCACCACGATCCCCCTCAACGGGACAGACCTACGAGCAGTACTTC
>TRBJ2-1|NA|NA|TRBV6-5
CASSYYGAGNEQFF
TGTGCCAGCAGTTACTATGGGGCCGGCAATGAGCAGTTCTTC
>TRBJ2-2|NA|NA|TRBV4-3
CASSQDSYAGSALTGELFF
TGCGCCAGCAGCCAAGATAGTTACGCGGGCTCCGCGCTCACCGGGGAGCTGTTTTTT
>TRBJ2-2|NA|NA|TRBV5-4
CASSSRAGTGLFF
TGTGCCAGCAGCTCCCGGGCCGGGACTGGGCTGTTTTTT
>TRBJ1-4|NA|NA|TRBV15
CATSVTGANEKLFF
TGTGCCACCAGTGTGACTGGAGCTAATGAAAAACTGTTTTTT
>TRBJ1-1|NA|NA|TRBV6-5
CASFDRQNTEAFF
TGTGCCAGCTTCGACAGACAGAACACTGAAGCTTTCTTT
>TRBJ1-1|NA|NA|TRBV12-3/TRBV12-4
CASSGPQDSEAFF
TGTGCCAGCAGTGGCCCCCAGGACAGTGAAGCTTTCTTT
>TRBJ2-1|few|TRBD2|TRBV5-4
CASSPGGNSGYNEQFF
TGTGCCAGCAGTCCCGGGGGGAATAGCGGCTACAATGAGCAGTTCTTC
>TRBJ1-3|NA|TRBD1|TRBV2
CASSESHGTAGNTIYF
TGTGCCAGCAGTGAAAGTCATGGGACAGCTGGAAACACCATATATTTT
>TRBJ2-5|NA|TRBD2|TRBV30
CAWRLAGQETQYF
TGTGCCTGGAGACTAGCGGGACAAGAGACCCAGTACTTC
>TRBJ2-2|NA|TRBD2|TRBV7-3
CASALAGHTGELFF
TGTGCCAGCGCGCTAGCGGGACATACCGGGGAGCTGTTTTTT
>TRBJ2-7|NA|NA|TRBV7-2
CASSLRGYEQYF
TGTGCCAGCAGCTTACGGGGATACGAGCAGTACTTC
>TRBJ1-2|once|NA|TRBV9
CASSPTAGTQYGYTF
TGTGCCAGCAGCCCTACCGCCGGGACACAGTATGGCTACACCTTC
>TRBJ1-1|NA|NA|TRBV6-5
CASSSPGNTEAFF
TGTGCCAGCAGTTCACCGGGGAACACTGAAGCTTTCTTT
>TRBJ2-5|once|NA|TRBV19
CASSDQRQETQYF
TGTGCCAGTAGTGATCAGCGGCAAGAGACCCAGTACTTC
>TRBJ2-5|NA|NA|TRBV18
CASSLKQETQYF
TGTGCCAGCTCACTAAAACAAGAGACCCAGTACTTC
>TRBJ2-1|once|TRBD2|TRBV5-4
CASSLGVAGGYNEQFF
TGTGCCAGCAGCTTGGGGGTAGCGGGGGGCTACAATGAGCAGTTCTTC
>TRBJ2-3|NA|NA|TRBV29-1
CSVEDGGTQYF
TGCAGCGTTGAAGACGGCGGTACGCAGTATTTT
>TRBJ2-2|NA|TRBD1|TRBV7-9
CASFDRGKNTGELFF
TGTGCCAGCTTTGACAGGGGGAAAAATACCGGGGAGCTGTTTTTT